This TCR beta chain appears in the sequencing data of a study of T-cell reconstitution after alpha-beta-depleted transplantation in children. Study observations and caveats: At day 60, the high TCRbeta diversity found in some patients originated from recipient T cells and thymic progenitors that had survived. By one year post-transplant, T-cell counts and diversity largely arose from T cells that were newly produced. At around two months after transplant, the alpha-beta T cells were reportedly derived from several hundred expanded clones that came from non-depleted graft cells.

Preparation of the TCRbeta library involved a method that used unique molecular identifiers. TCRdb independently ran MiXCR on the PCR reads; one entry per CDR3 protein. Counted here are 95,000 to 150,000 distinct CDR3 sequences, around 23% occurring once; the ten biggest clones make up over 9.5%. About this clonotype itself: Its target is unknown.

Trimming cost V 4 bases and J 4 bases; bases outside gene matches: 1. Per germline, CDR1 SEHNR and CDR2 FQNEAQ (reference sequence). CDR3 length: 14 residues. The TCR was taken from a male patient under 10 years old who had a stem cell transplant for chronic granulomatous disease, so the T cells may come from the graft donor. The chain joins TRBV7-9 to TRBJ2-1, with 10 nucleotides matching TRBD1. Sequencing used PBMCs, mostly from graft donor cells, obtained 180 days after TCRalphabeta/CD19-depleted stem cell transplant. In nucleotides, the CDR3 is TGTGCCAGCAGCTGGGACAGGGGTTACAATGAGCAGTTCTTC. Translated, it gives CASSWDRGYNEQFF.